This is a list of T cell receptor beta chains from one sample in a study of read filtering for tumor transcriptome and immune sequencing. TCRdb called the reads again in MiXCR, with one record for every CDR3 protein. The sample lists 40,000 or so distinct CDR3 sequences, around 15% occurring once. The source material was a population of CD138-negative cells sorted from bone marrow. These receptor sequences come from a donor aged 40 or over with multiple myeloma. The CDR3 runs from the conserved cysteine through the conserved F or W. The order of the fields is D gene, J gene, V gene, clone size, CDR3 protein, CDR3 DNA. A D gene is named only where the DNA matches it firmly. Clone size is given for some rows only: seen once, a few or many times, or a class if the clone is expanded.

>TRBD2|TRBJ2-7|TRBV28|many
CASSPSGGPSYEQYF
TGTGCCAGCAGTCCCTCGGGGGGACCGTCCTACGAGCAGTACTTC
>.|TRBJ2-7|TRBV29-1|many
CSVESRRGRSYEQYF
TGCAGCGTTGAGAGTCGCAGGGGACGATCCTACGAGCAGTACTTC
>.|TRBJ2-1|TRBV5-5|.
CASSLISGNEQFF
TGTGCCAGCAGCCTGATTTCGGGTAATGAGCAGTTCTTC
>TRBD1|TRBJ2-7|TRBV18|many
CASRPGQGGEQYF
TGTGCCAGTCGCCCGGGACAGGGAGGCGAGCAGTACTTC
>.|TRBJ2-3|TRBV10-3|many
CASGGGADTQYF
TGTGCCAGCGGGGGCGGGGCAGATACGCAGTATTTT
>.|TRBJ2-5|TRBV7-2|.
CASSQNGAETQYF
TGTGCCAGCAGCCAGAATGGGGCAGAGACCCAGTACTTC
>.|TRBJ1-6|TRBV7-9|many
CASSPRQDSPLHF
TGTGCCAGCAGCCCCCGACAGGATTCACCCCTCCACTTT
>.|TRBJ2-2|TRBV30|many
CAWRRDPPGELFF
TGTGCCTGGCGACGGGACCCACCGGGGGAGCTGTTTTTT
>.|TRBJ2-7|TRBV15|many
CATSEGAEEYEQYF
TGTGCCACCAGCGAAGGGGCCGAGGAGTACGAGCAGTACTTC
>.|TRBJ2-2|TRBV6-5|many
CASSVQNTGELFF
TGTGCCAGCAGTGTCCAGAACACCGGGGAGCTGTTTTTT
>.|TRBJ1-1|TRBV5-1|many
CASSWGGGMNTEAFF
TGCGCCAGCAGCTGGGGCGGAGGCATGAACACTGAAGCTTTCTTT
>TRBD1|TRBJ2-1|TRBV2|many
CATHGDRGNEQFF
TGTGCCACCCACGGGGACAGGGGGAATGAGCAGTTCTTC
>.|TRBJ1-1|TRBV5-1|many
CASSDYANTEAFF
TGCGCCAGCAGCGATTACGCGAACACTGAAGCTTTCTTT
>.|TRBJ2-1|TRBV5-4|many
CASSFGSYNEQFF
TGTGCCAGCAGCTTCGGCAGCTACAATGAGCAGTTCTTC
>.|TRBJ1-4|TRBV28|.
CASSSSGWPEILFF
TGTGCCAGCAGTTCTTCAGGGTGGCCCGAAATACTGTTTTTT
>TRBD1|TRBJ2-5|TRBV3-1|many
CASSQNDRGETQYF
TGTGCCAGCAGCCAAAATGACAGGGGAGAGACCCAGTACTTC